This T cell receptor beta chain was captured by sequencing in a study of regulatory T cells in long-lasting Graves disease. Study-wide points: Accuracy was perhaps lowered by the small sample size. Persistent disease samples used TRBV28, TRBJ1-2 and TRBJ2-5 preferentially. Persistent cases of Graves' showed reduced TCR diversity relative to newly diagnosed patients.

This clonotype occurred many times. Its target is not known. There are 13 residues in the CDR3. V lost 7 bases to trimming and J lost 1 base, with 11 bases between them. Germline lookup yields CDR1 LNHDA and CDR2 SQIVND (reference sequence). Noted time point: persistent/refractory GD, antithyroid drugs over 5 years with positive TRAb. With RNA extracted from PBMCs as input, the TCR library was made. In building TCR beta libraries, iRepertoire HTBI primers were used together with Arm-PCR of CDR3 regions. TCRdb independently ran MiXCR on the multiplex PCR reads; one entry per CDR3 protein. Of 700,000 or so distinct CDR3 sequences in the sample, approximately 31% are singletons; the top ten hold 40% to 50%.

This rearrangement joins TRBV19 to TRBJ2-7; D may match TRBD1 or TRBD2 (5 bases each). The clonotype was recovered from a female donor with Graves disease. The sequencing here drew on peripheral blood mononuclear cells (PBMCs), taken when the disease was refractory, from a patient treated with antithyroid drugs. The CDR3 DNA reads as TGTGCCAGTAACCCGTGGGGGTCCTACGAGCAGTACTTC. Translating it yields CASNPWGSYEQYF.